The 19 T cell receptor beta chains below come from one sample, sequenced in a study of neurological immune-mediated disorders (dated by TCRdb to 2018 to 2020). Library preparation employed 5' RACE. TCRdb names Illumina HiSeq 2500 as the instrument used. Through fastp at Q25 and MiXCR, TCRdb rebuilt clones from the public reads, retaining in-frame beta chains. Rows with a matching CDR3 protein are joined into one entry that keeps the most common DNA and genes. This sample gives roughly 29,000 distinct CDR3 sequences in total; roughly 25% of them show up just once. The leading ten clones occupy roughly 30% of the sample. Sequenced material: CD4+ T cells from blood. The receptors come from a man aged 45-60 years with HTLV-1-associated myelopathy (HAM/TSP).

J is TRBJ1-5 and V is TRBV3-1; D is unclear. In germline, CDR1 is LGHDT, CDR2 YNNKEL (reference sequence). Trimming cost V 1 base and J 0 bases, with 10 bases left between them. The length of the CDR3 is 16 residues. The CDR3 nucleotides read TGTGCCAGCAGCCAAGGGACGGCTTATAGCAATCAGCCCCAGCATTTT. Its translation is CASSQGTAYSNQPQHF.

This clonotype is medium-sized in the sample. This sequence joins TRBV7-2 and TRBJ2-2; TRBD2 aligns across 7 bases. In germline, CDR1 is SGHTA, CDR2 FQGNSA. J was trimmed by 6 bases and V by 3 bases; bases with no gene match: 13. CDR3 size: 17 residues. DNA of the CDR3: TGTGCCAGCAGCTTCCATCGGCTTGGTAGCGGGTCCGGGGAGCTGTTTTTT. It codes for CASSFHRLGSGSGELFF.

Ten or more counts support this clonotype. The chain couples TRBV6-6 to TRBJ2-2; 10 bases agree with TRBD1. Germline CDR1 and CDR2: MNHNY and SVGAGI (reference sequence). The CDR3 loop spans 15 amino acids. With 2 bases clipped from V and 3 bases from J, the junction kept 0 bases outside the gene matches. CDR3 in amino acids: CASSYGQGDTGELFF. The CDR3 coding sequence is TGTGCCAGCAGTTACGGACAGGGGGACACCGGGGAGCTGTTTTTT.

This clonotype occurred a few times. V is TRBV7-2 and J is TRBJ2-5; either TRBD1 or TRBD2 may fit D (5 bases each). The germline V gene encodes CDR1 SGHTA and CDR2 FQGNSA. The CDR3 runs to 15 residues. With 1 base removed from V and 5 bases from J, the gap between germline ends came to 14 bases. CDR3 bases: TGTGCCAGCAGCTTAGTTACGGGTGAGGGGGAGACCCAGTACTTC. Translating gives CASSLVTGEGETQYF.

This clonotype was seen at least ten times. The J gene is TRBJ1-2, the V gene TRBV20-1, with D possibly being TRBD1 (6 bases). Trimming shortened V by 6 bases and J by 6 bases, and 11 bases separated the two germline ends. Germline CDR1 and CDR2: DFQATT and SNEGSKA (reference sequence). The CDR3 length is 11 residues. CDR3 amino acids: CSAWDTDGYTF. The CDR3 bases are TGCAGTGCGTGGGACACGGATGGCTACACCTTC.

Turning to this clonotype: Because the CDR3's place on the DNA is in doubt, the DNA is left out and the CDR3 is given as listed by TCRdb. The J gene is TRBJ2-3, the V gene TRBV7-2; the D call of TRBD1 is as the table states it, not checked on the DNA. In germline, CDR1 is SGHTA, CDR2 FQGNSA. The CDR3 is 22 amino acids long, termini counted. The CDR3 sequence: CASSFYICSARLQGRGTDTQYF.

This clonotype was seen a single time. A read error may account for a junction end that differs from germline. The chain has TRBV3-1 and TRBJ1-6; D may be TRBD1 (5 bases). This CDR3 contains 16 residues. CDR1 LGHDT and CDR2 YNNKEL come from the germline V gene (reference sequence). The CDR3 DNA reads TGTGTCAGCAGCCCCGGGGGAAGCTCCTATAATTCACCCCTCCACTTT. The encoded protein is CVSSPGGSSYNSPLHF.

The chain joins TRBV7-9 to TRBJ2-3; D remains ambiguous. Germline values: CDR1 SEHNR, CDR2 FQNEAQ (reference sequence). The CDR3 length is 15 residues. V dropped 4 bases and J dropped 1 base, with 12 bases sitting between them. The CDR3, as DNA: TGTGCCAGCAGCTCCCCAGGATACGGCACAGATACGCAGTATTTT. Amino acid sequence: CASSSPGYGTDTQYF.

In this sample, this clonotype turned up many times. The rearrangement links TRBV20-1 to TRBJ1-1, with D possibly matching TRBD1 (5 bases). The CDR3 runs 14 residues. Trimming removed 3 bases at V and 1 base at J, with 12 bases between. Per germline, CDR1 DFQATT and CDR2 SNEGSKA (reference sequence). CDR3 protein: CSASIITGNTEAFF. CDR3 coding DNA: TGCAGTGCTAGCATCATTACAGGGAACACTGAAGCTTTCTTT.

This clonotype was recorded many times. The chain links TRBV12-3 or TRBV12-4 to TRBJ1-1, with a possible D match to TRBD1 (5 bases). CDR3 length: 13 residues. V was trimmed by 8 bases and J by 6 bases, leaving 16 bases between them. CDR3 coding DNA: TGTGCCAGCGGATTACTAAGGGGCGCTGAAGCTTTCTTT. It specifies CASGLLRGAEAFF.

The CDR3 protein is CSARLLASMGYEQFF. CDR3 DNA: TGCAGTGCTAGACTTTTAGCGTCCATGGGATATGAGCAGTTCTTC. This rearrangement joins TRBV20-1 to TRBJ2-1; tentatively, D is TRBD2 (5 bases). V was pared by 2 bases and J by 8 bases, with 19 bases between. CDR1 and CDR2 (germline): DFQATT, SNEGSKA (reference sequence). There are 15 residues in the CDR3.

There are many counts of this clonotype. The chain uses TRBV5-1 and TRBJ2-1; 8 bases agree with TRBD2. The junction had 3 bases not matched to a gene; V was cut back by 1 base and J by 6 bases. This CDR3 region has 14 residues. Germline V gene sequence: CDR1 SGHRS, CDR2 YFSETQ. Here the CDR3 reads CASSLTSGLNEQFF. The CDR3 coding sequence is TGCGCCAGCAGCTTGACTAGCGGCCTCAATGAGCAGTTCTTC.

A remark on this clonotype: One end of the junction is discordant with germline, which a read error may explain. The genes are TRBV5-1 and TRBJ1-2; weak D call: TRBD1 (5 bases). The CDR3 length is 14 residues. Germline assignment: CDR1 SGHRS and CDR2 YFSETQ. CDR3 loop: CATSPGRGVYGYTF. The CDR3 nucleotides are TGCGCCACCAGCCCGGGACGCGGGGTATATGGCTACACCTTC.

V gene TRBV5-1 combines with J gene TRBJ2-5; D is ambiguous. With 4 bases removed from V and 7 bases from J, the gap between germline ends came to 20 bases. Germline V gene data show CDR1 as SGHRS and CDR2 as YFSETQ. This CDR3 is built from 15 residues. The CDR3 protein is CASSPRRSEPGTQYF. CDR3 nucleotide sequence: TGCGCCAGCAGCCCACGTCGCTCCGAGCCAGGGACCCAGTACTTC. Full variable domain (remainder filled in from reference TRBV5-1 and TRBJ2-5): KAGVTQTPRYLIKTRGQQVTLSCSPISGHRSVSWYQQTPGQGLQFLFEYFSETQRNKGNFPGRFSGRQFSNSRSEMNVSTLELGDSALYLCASSPRRSEPGTQYFGPGTRLLVL.

This clonotype was seen at least ten times. The chain links TRBV5-1 to TRBJ2-1; D not certain. The CDR3 loop spans 15 amino acids. Germline CDR1 and CDR2: SGHRS and YFSETQ. Trimming took off 0 bases at V and 4 bases at J, with 11 bases between the two ends. Here the CDR3 reads CASSLDQWGYNEQFF. CDR3 DNA sequence: TGCGCCAGCAGCTTGGACCAGTGGGGTTACAATGAGCAGTTCTTC.

With regard to this clonotype: At one boundary the junction diverges from the germline segment, which might be a read error. The rearrangement links TRBV15 to TRBJ1-5; D remains unclear. Germline assignment: CDR1 LNHNV and CDR2 YYDKDF (reference sequence). CDR3 length equals 13 residues. CDR3 in amino acids: CATSRVPSGPHHF. For the CDR3, the DNA is TGTGCCACCAGCAGAGTCCCATCGGGTCCCCATCATTTT.

In this sample, this clonotype turned up many times. The CDR3 reads CSASVLNTEAFF. The CDR3 nucleotides are TGCAGTGCTAGCGTTCTGAACACTGAAGCTTTCTTT. This rearrangement joins TRBV20-1 to TRBJ1-1, with unresolved D. The CDR3 has 12 amino acids. V was cut by 3 bases and J by 0 bases, with 5 bases left in between. Germline values: CDR1 DFQATT, CDR2 SNEGSKA (reference sequence).

This clonotype ranks as medium-sized. The gene calls are TRBV5-1 and TRBJ1-1, with 7 bases that match TRBD1. Trimming took 0 bases from V and 5 from J; bases not matched to a gene: 4. CDR1 is SGHRS, CDR2 YFSETQ, per germline. The CDR3 extends over 14 amino acids. CDR3: CASSLEQGRTEAFF. The CDR3, as DNA: TGCGCCAGCAGCTTGGAACAGGGGAGGACTGAAGCTTTCTTT.

This clonotype was seen repeatedly, ten times or more. The chain is built from TRBV29-1 and TRBJ1-5; a possible D gene is TRBD1 (6 bases). V was clipped by 4 bases and J by 1 base, with 14 bases between them. Per germline, CDR1 SQVTM and CDR2 ANQGSEA. CDR3 length: 15 amino acids. The CDR3 here is CSVASGGASNQPQHF. The CDR3 bases are TGCAGCGTTGCATCCGGGGGCGCGAGCAATCAGCCCCAGCATTTT.